The sample holds a few counts of the clone carrying this TCR beta chain. Its antigen is as yet unknown. V was shortened by 4 bases and J by 1 base, with 13 bases between the two germline ends. Germline V gene data show CDR1 as MNHEY and CDR2 as SMNVEV (reference sequence). CDR3 length: 15 residues. The data originate from a study of response to subunit inactivated influenza vaccine. Whole-study findings and limits: Only a handful of new T cells, the authors suggested, are recruited with each seasonal influenza vaccination.

A single record per CDR3 protein comes from TCRdb applying MiXCR to the RT-PCR reads. Among around 530,000 distinct CDR3 sequences, approximately 15% were seen once, and the ten largest hold 2.5% to 3.5%. The chain couples TRBV27 to TRBJ1-1; a possible D gene is TRBD1 (6 bases). The sequence was collected from a man between 50 and 75 years old who received an inactivated influenza vaccine. This specimen was CD4+ T cells sorted from PBMCs, taken roughly 24 months after vaccination. The CDR3 bases are TGTGCCAGCAGTTCAGGGGATCGGGGGAACACTGAAGCTTTCTTT. It is translated as CASSSGDRGNTEAFF.